A selection of T cell receptor beta chains follows, all from one sample in a study of blood T cell repertoires in COVID-19. Libraries were prepared by immunoSEQ multiplex PCR; TCRdb keeps only in-frame clonotypes and omits some of them. Among 55,000 or so clones, about three quarters were seen once, and the ten largest hold about 20%. Sequencing input: peripheral blood. The origin of the receptors is a man aged 25-45 years with COVID-19, enrolled during active disease. CDR3s include the opening cysteine and the closing phenylalanine or tryptophan. The D gene is left open where the match is weak. Clone size is not always given. Where it is, it says once, few, many or a class for expanded clones.

J gene: TRBJ1-1
clone size: -
D gene: TRBD1
CDR3 length: 13
V gene: TRBV6-5
CDR3 protein: CASSYLTGTEAFF
CDR3 DNA: TGTGCCAGCAGTTACCTGACAGGGACTGAAGCTTTCTTT

J gene: TRBJ1-2
clone size: -
D gene: TRBD1
CDR3 length: 18
V gene: TRBV5-4
CDR3 protein: CASSRSGTGHRFNYGYTF
CDR3 DNA: TGTGCCAGCAGCCGATCCGGGACAGGCCACAGATTTAACTATGGCTACACCTTC

J gene: TRBJ2-7
clone size: -
D gene: TRBD2
CDR3 length: 15
V gene: TRBV5-4
CDR3 protein: CASSGPGLEAYEQYF
CDR3 DNA: TGTGCCAGCAGCGGCCCGGGACTAGAGGCCTACGAGCAGTACTTC

J gene: TRBJ1-1
clone size: -
D gene: -
CDR3 length: 14
V gene: TRBV10-3
CDR3 protein: CAISGTGRSTEAFF
CDR3 DNA: TGTGCCATCAGCGGGACCGGGAGAAGCACTGAAGCTTTCTTT

J gene: TRBJ2-5
clone size: once
D gene: TRBD1
CDR3 length: 14
V gene: TRBV7-9
CDR3 protein: CASSRQGMRETQYF
CDR3 DNA: TGTGCCAGCAGCCGACAGGGGATGCGGGAGACCCAGTACTTC

J gene: TRBJ1-2
clone size: -
D gene: -
CDR3 length: 16
V gene: TRBV4-1
CDR3 protein: CASSQDLPTRAYGYTF
CDR3 DNA: TGCGCCAGCAGCCAAGATCTCCCCACGCGGGCCTATGGCTACACCTTC

J gene: TRBJ2-7
clone size: few
D gene: -
CDR3 length: 11
V gene: TRBV10-2
CDR3 protein: CASSESGGQYF
CDR3 DNA: TGCGCCAGCAGTGAATCCGGCGGGCAGTACTTC

J gene: TRBJ1-3
clone size: few
D gene: -
CDR3 length: 18
V gene: TRBV3-1/TRBV3-2
CDR3 protein: CASSSYFFTGPSGNTIYF
CDR3 DNA: TGTGCCAGCAGCTCCTACTTCTTCACAGGGCCCTCTGGAAACACCATATATTTT

J gene: TRBJ2-6
clone size: -
D gene: -
CDR3 length: 16
V gene: TRBV3-1/TRBV3-2
CDR3 protein: CASSQDTVPGANVLTF
CDR3 DNA: TGTGCCAGCAGCCAAGATACGGTGCCTGGGGCCAACGTCCTGACTTTC

J gene: TRBJ2-3
clone size: -
D gene: -
CDR3 length: 14
V gene: TRBV29-1
CDR3 protein: CSVAWTGGTDTQYF
CDR3 DNA: TGCAGCGTTGCTTGGACCGGGGGCACAGATACGCAGTATTTT

J gene: TRBJ2-7
clone size: -
D gene: TRBD1
CDR3 length: 14
V gene: TRBV11-2
CDR3 protein: CASSFYTGDYEQYF
CDR3 DNA: TGTGCCAGCAGCTTTTATACAGGGGACTACGAGCAGTACTTC

J gene: TRBJ1-2
clone size: -
D gene: -
CDR3 length: 14
V gene: TRBV9
CDR3 protein: CASSVADRNYGYTF
CDR3 DNA: TGTGCCAGCAGCGTAGCTGACAGGAACTATGGCTACACCTTC

J gene: TRBJ1-6
clone size: -
D gene: TRBD1
CDR3 length: 14
V gene: TRBV5-1
CDR3 protein: CASSFRTGGSPLHF
CDR3 DNA: TGCGCCAGCAGCTTCAGGACAGGGGGTTCACCCCTCCACTTT

J gene: TRBJ2-7
clone size: -
D gene: TRBD1
CDR3 length: 12
V gene: TRBV6-6
CDR3 protein: CASGGQSYEQYF
CDR3 DNA: TGTGCCAGCGGGGGACAGTCCTACGAGCAGTACTTC

J gene: TRBJ2-5
clone size: -
D gene: TRBD2
CDR3 length: 16
V gene: TRBV6-4
CDR3 protein: CASSTPGLAGNETQYF
CDR3 DNA: TGTGCCAGCAGTACGCCGGGACTAGCGGGGAATGAGACCCAGTACTTC

J gene: TRBJ1-2
clone size: -
D gene: -
CDR3 length: 14
V gene: TRBV30
CDR3 protein: CAWSVAQTVSGYTF
CDR3 DNA: TGTGCCTGGAGTGTAGCCCAGACAGTGTCGGGCTACACCTTC

J gene: TRBJ2-5
clone size: -
D gene: -
CDR3 length: 12
V gene: TRBV10-3
CDR3 protein: CAIETGGGTQYF
CDR3 DNA: TGTGCCATCGAGACAGGTGGGGGGACCCAGTACTTC

J gene: TRBJ1-4
clone size: -
D gene: -
CDR3 length: 16
V gene: TRBV28
CDR3 protein: CASSETGRTTNEKLFF
CDR3 DNA: TGTGCCAGCAGTGAGACCGGGAGAACAACTAATGAAAAACTGTTTTTT

J gene: TRBJ2-3
clone size: -
D gene: -
CDR3 length: 15
V gene: TRBV18
CDR3 protein: CASSADYLSTDTQYF
CDR3 DNA: TGTGCCAGCTCAGCGGACTACCTGTCCACAGATACGCAGTATTTT

J gene: TRBJ1-2
clone size: -
D gene: TRBD1
CDR3 length: 14
V gene: TRBV5-4
CDR3 protein: CASSSQGSNYGYTF
CDR3 DNA: TGTGCCAGCAGCTCACAGGGGAGTAACTATGGCTACACCTTC

J gene: TRBJ2-3
clone size: once
D gene: TRBD2
CDR3 length: 15
V gene: TRBV6-5
CDR3 protein: CASGIGTSGVDTQYF
CDR3 DNA: TGTGCCAGCGGCATTGGGACTAGCGGGGTGGATACGCAGTATTTT

J gene: TRBJ2-5
clone size: once
D gene: -
CDR3 length: 15
V gene: TRBV4-3
CDR3 protein: CASSQVEGVSETQYF
CDR3 DNA: TGCGCCAGCAGCCAAGTGGAAGGGGTGTCGGAGACCCAGTACTTC

J gene: TRBJ2-7
clone size: -
D gene: TRBD2
CDR3 length: 15
V gene: TRBV27
CDR3 protein: CASSLSGGSSYEQYF
CDR3 DNA: TGTGCCAGCAGTCTCTCGGGGGGGAGCTCCTACGAGCAGTACTTC

J gene: TRBJ1-1
clone size: -
D gene: TRBD1
CDR3 length: 13
V gene: TRBV30
CDR3 protein: CAWSRGVNTEAFF
CDR3 DNA: TGTGCCTGGAGCAGGGGGGTGAACACTGAAGCTTTCTTT

J gene: TRBJ2-2
clone size: -
D gene: -
CDR3 length: 13
V gene: TRBV2
CDR3 protein: CASGAANTGELFF
CDR3 DNA: TGTGCCAGCGGGGCAGCGAACACCGGGGAGCTGTTTTTT

J gene: TRBJ2-5
clone size: -
D gene: -
CDR3 length: 15
V gene: TRBV7-9
CDR3 protein: CASSFGQSVQETQYF
CDR3 DNA: TGTGCCAGCAGCTTTGGACAGTCTGTTCAAGAGACCCAGTACTTC

J gene: TRBJ2-3
clone size: -
D gene: TRBD2
CDR3 length: 15
V gene: TRBV30
CDR3 protein: CAWTRGAGTTDTQYF
CDR3 DNA: TGTGCCTGGACCCGGGGAGCGGGAACCACAGATACGCAGTATTTT

J gene: TRBJ1-1
clone size: few
D gene: -
CDR3 length: 13
V gene: TRBV27
CDR3 protein: CASSLSKGTEAFF
CDR3 DNA: TGTGCCAGCAGTTTATCGAAGGGGACTGAAGCTTTCTTT

J gene: TRBJ2-7
clone size: -
D gene: -
CDR3 length: 13
V gene: TRBV10-2
CDR3 protein: CASSEAAGYEQYF
CDR3 DNA: TGCGCCAGCAGTGAGGCGGCGGGATACGAGCAGTACTTC

J gene: TRBJ1-5
clone size: once
D gene: -
CDR3 length: 13
V gene: TRBV4-3
CDR3 protein: CASSQDGGEPQHF
CDR3 DNA: TGCGCCAGCAGCCAAGATGGCGGGGAGCCCCAGCATTTT

J gene: TRBJ1-3
clone size: -
D gene: -
CDR3 length: 13
V gene: TRBV12-5
CDR3 protein: CASGRGSGNTIYF
CDR3 DNA: TGTGCTAGTGGTAGGGGCTCTGGAAACACCATATATTTT

J gene: TRBJ1-3
clone size: -
D gene: -
CDR3 length: 14
V gene: TRBV6-1
CDR3 protein: CASTAGAEGNTIYF
CDR3 DNA: TGTGCCAGCACGGCGGGGGCGGAAGGAAACACCATATATTTT

J gene: TRBJ1-2
clone size: -
D gene: TRBD1
CDR3 length: 15
V gene: TRBV5-6
CDR3 protein: CASSTGTAKTAGYTF
CDR3 DNA: TGTGCCAGCAGCACAGGGACAGCGAAGACTGCGGGCTACACCTTC

J gene: TRBJ1-6
clone size: -
D gene: -
CDR3 length: 16
V gene: TRBV28
CDR3 protein: CASSLSGQSAFQSLHF
CDR3 DNA: TGTGCCAGCAGTTTATCCGGACAGAGTGCTTTTCAATCCCTCCACTTT

J gene: TRBJ2-3
clone size: -
D gene: TRBD2
CDR3 length: 15
V gene: TRBV5-6
CDR3 protein: CASSPYGRGTDTQYF
CDR3 DNA: TGTGCCAGCAGCCCCTACGGGAGGGGGACAGATACGCAGTATTTT

J gene: TRBJ2-5
clone size: -
D gene: TRBD1
CDR3 length: 14
V gene: TRBV27
CDR3 protein: CASSYTGDQETQYF
CDR3 DNA: TGTGCCAGCAGTTATACAGGGGATCAAGAGACCCAGTACTTC

J gene: TRBJ1-4
clone size: few
D gene: -
CDR3 length: 17
V gene: TRBV6-4
CDR3 protein: CASSDKSREATNEKLFF
CDR3 DNA: TGTGCCAGCAGTGACAAGTCGAGGGAAGCAACTAATGAAAAACTGTTTTTT

J gene: TRBJ2-5
clone size: -
D gene: TRBD2
CDR3 length: 15
V gene: TRBV9
CDR3 protein: CASSVSGKTSETQYF
CDR3 DNA: TGTGCCAGCAGTGTTAGCGGGAAGACATCAGAGACCCAGTACTTC

J gene: TRBJ2-3
clone size: -
D gene: -
CDR3 length: 16
V gene: TRBV11-2
CDR3 protein: CASSLEGARGTDTQYF
CDR3 DNA: TGTGCCAGCAGCTTAGAGGGGGCGCGCGGCACAGATACGCAGTATTTT

J gene: TRBJ2-5
clone size: -
D gene: -
CDR3 length: 13
V gene: TRBV3-1/TRBV3-2
CDR3 protein: CASSHGGSNPQYF
CDR3 DNA: TGTGCCAGCAGCCACGGAGGATCCAACCCCCAGTACTTC

J gene: TRBJ2-7
clone size: -
D gene: -
CDR3 length: 13
V gene: TRBV12-3/TRBV12-4
CDR3 protein: CASSGSSSYEQYF
CDR3 DNA: TGTGCCAGCAGTGGGAGTAGCTCCTACGAGCAGTACTTC

J gene: TRBJ2-1
clone size: few
D gene: -
CDR3 length: 12
V gene: TRBV12-3/TRBV12-4
CDR3 protein: CASSLWTNEQFF
CDR3 DNA: TGTGCCAGCAGCTTATGGACTAATGAGCAGTTCTTC

J gene: TRBJ1-1
clone size: few
D gene: -
CDR3 length: 12
V gene: TRBV9
CDR3 protein: CASSAQGSEAFF
CDR3 DNA: TGTGCCAGCAGCGCCCAGGGATCTGAAGCTTTCTTT

J gene: TRBJ2-1
clone size: -
D gene: TRBD1
CDR3 length: 14
V gene: TRBV5-1
CDR3 protein: CASSLRTGWDEQFF
CDR3 DNA: TGCGCCAGCAGCTTAAGGACAGGGTGGGATGAGCAGTTCTTC

J gene: TRBJ2-7
clone size: -
D gene: TRBD2
CDR3 length: 16
V gene: TRBV5-1
CDR3 protein: CASSLGLAGGMYVQYF
CDR3 DNA: TGCGCCAGCAGCTTGGGACTAGCGGGAGGGATGTACGTGCAGTACTTC

J gene: TRBJ1-3
clone size: -
D gene: -
CDR3 length: 15
V gene: TRBV9
CDR3 protein: CASSVGRVAGNTIYF
CDR3 DNA: TGTGCCAGCAGCGTGGGGAGGGTGGCTGGAAACACCATATATTTT